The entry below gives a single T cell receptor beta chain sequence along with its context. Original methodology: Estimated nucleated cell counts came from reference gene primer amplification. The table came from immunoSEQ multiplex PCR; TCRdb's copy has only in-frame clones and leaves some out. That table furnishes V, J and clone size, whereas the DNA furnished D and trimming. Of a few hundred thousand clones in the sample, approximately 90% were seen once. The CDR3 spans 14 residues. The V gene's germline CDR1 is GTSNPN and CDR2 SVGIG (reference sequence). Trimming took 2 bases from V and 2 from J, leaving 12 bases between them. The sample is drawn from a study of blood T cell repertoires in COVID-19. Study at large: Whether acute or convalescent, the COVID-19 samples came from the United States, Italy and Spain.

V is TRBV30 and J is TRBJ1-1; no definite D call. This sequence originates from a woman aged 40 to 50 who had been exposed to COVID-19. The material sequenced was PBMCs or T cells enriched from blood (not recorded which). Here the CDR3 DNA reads TGTGCCTGGAGTCGAAGCCCCGAAAACACTGAAGCTTTCTTT. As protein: CAWSRSPENTEAFF.